The TCR beta chain described here comes from a study of vaccination effects on CD4 cells after COVID-19. Only in-frame clones appear in the TCRdb table, and some are missing; sequencing was by immunoSEQ multiplex PCR. Seen here are roughly 23,000 clones, around 70% observed once, and the top ten hold 10% to 13%. ViraFEST used viral peptide pools to expand antigen-specific CD4+ T cells before sequencing. With 10 days of culture completed, CD4+ T cells were isolated. Two-dose BNT162b2 or mRNA-1273 vaccination was given to participants. Roughly 2.1 million PBMC per well were cultured with around 10 IU/ml IL-2 and 7.5 to 10 ug/ml peptides. Turning to this clone: Its antigen is still unknown.

The CDR3 is made up of 15 amino acids. V was pared by 2 bases and J by 6 bases, with 8 bases of the junction left unmatched. Per germline, CDR1 KGHDR and CDR2 SFDVKD. This receptor was taken from a human donor who received a COVID-19 vaccine. The V gene is TRBV24-1, the J gene TRBJ1-2, with 7 bases identical to TRBD1. The source material was CD4+ T cells from PBMCs cultured with HCoV-NL63 spike peptides, sampled after COVID-19 vaccination. CDR3 bases: TGTGCCACCAGTGATTCGGGACAGCAAGCCAATGGCTACACCTTC. It is translated as CATSDSGQQANGYTF.